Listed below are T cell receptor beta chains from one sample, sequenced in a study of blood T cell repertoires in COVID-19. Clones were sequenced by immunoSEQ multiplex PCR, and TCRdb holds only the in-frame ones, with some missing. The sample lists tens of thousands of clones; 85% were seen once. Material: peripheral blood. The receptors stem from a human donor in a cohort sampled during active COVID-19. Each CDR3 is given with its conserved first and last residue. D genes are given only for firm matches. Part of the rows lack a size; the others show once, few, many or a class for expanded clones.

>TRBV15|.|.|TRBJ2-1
TGTGCCACCAGCGCAAGCCGGGCGGGCCTCTACAGAAGCTCCTACAATGAGCAGTTCTTC
CATSASRAGLYRSSYNEQFF
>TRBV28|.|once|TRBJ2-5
TGTGCCAGCAGAACGCAAGCGGGGACCCAGTACTTC
CASRTQAGTQYF
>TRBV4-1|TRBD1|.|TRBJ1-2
TGCGCCAGCAGCCAGGGACAGGCGGTCTCGAAGGCGGGGGATGGCTACACCTTC
CASSQGQAVSKAGDGYTF
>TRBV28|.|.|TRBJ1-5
TGTGCCAGCAGTTCCTCTTATCAGCCCCAGCATTTT
CASSSSYQPQHF
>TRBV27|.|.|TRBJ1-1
TGTGCCAGCAGTTTATTGAGACAGAACACTGAAGCTTTCTTT
CASSLLRQNTEAFF
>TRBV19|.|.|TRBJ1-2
TGTGCCAGTAGTACGGGACAATACTATGGCTACACCTTC
CASSTGQYYGYTF
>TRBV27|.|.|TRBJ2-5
TGTGCCAGCAGTTTATCGTGGGGGCGGAGGGAGACCCAGTACTTC
CASSLSWGRRETQYF
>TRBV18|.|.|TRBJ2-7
TGTGCCAGCTCACCAGGTGAGGCCAACGAGCAGTACTTC
CASSPGEANEQYF
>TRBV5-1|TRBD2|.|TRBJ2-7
TGCGCCAGCAGCTTCGGGAGGTATGGTAGGTACGAGCAGTACTTC
CASSFGRYGRYEQYF
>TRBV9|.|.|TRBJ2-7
TGTGCCAGCAGCGTAGGTCAGGACTACGAGCAGTACTTC
CASSVGQDYEQYF
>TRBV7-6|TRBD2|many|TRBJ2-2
TGTGCCAGCAGCGTACTAGCGGGAGTTGCCGGGGAGCTGTTTTTT
CASSVLAGVAGELFF
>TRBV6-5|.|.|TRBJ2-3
TGTGCCAGCAGTTACTCTGGAGGAGCCCGCACAGATACGCAGTATTTT
CASSYSGGARTDTQYF
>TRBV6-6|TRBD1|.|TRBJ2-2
TGTGCCACCATAGGGGGACAGGGGACCGGGGAGCTGTTTTTT
CATIGGQGTGELFF
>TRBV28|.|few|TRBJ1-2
TGTGCCAGCAGCGCGACAGGAAGCTATGGCTACACCTTC
CASSATGSYGYTF
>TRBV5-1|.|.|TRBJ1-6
TGCGCCAGCAGCTCGAAGACTAGGGGCTATAATTCACCCCTCCACTTT
CASSSKTRGYNSPLHF
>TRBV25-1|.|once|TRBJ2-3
TGTGCCAGCAGTCCCCGGGGGACGACGGGTGGCACAGATACGCAGTATTTT
CASSPRGTTGGTDTQYF
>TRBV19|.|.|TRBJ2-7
TGTGCCAGTAGTATCCAGTTTGGCACCTACGAGCAGTACTTC
CASSIQFGTYEQYF
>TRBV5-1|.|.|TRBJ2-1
TGCGCCAGCAGCTTGGGCGCAGGGGCCAATGGGGATGAGCAGTTCTTC
CASSLGAGANGDEQFF
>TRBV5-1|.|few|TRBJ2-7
TGCGCCAGCAGCTTGGGGTTGCGGGATTATAACCACGAGCAGTACTTC
CASSLGLRDYNHEQYF
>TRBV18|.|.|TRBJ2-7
TGTGCCAGCTCACCCTTAGACTACGACGAGCAGTACTTC
CASSPLDYDEQYF
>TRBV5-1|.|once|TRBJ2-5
TGCGCCAGCAGGATTCTAGGGGTGGCGGAGACCCAGTACTTC
CASRILGVAETQYF
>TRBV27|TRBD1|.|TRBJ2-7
TGTGCCAGCAGTACATCGACAGGGAGCTCCTACGAGCAGTACTTC
CASSTSTGSSYEQYF
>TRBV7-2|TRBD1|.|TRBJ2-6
TGTGCCAGCAGCTTGCGGGGACAGGGGACCTCTGGGGCCAACGTCCTGACTTTC
CASSLRGQGTSGANVLTF
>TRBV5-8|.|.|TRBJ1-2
TGTGCCAGCAGCTTGGAGATACAGTCTTCGCTTTCTAACTATGGCTACACCTTC
CASSLEIQSSLSNYGYTF
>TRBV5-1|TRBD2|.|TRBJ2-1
TGCGCCAGCAGCCCCCTAGCGGGAGTGAATGAGCAGTTCTTC
CASSPLAGVNEQFF
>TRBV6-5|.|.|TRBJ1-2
TGTGCCAGCAGTTACGCGGGCGATGGCTACACCTTC
CASSYAGDGYTF
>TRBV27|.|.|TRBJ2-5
TGTGCCCAATGTGCGGTAGCCGAGAACCAAGAGACCCAGTACTTC
CAQCAVAENQETQYF
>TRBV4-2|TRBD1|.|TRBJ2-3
TGTGCCAGCAGCCAGTCCGGGACAGGGGCTTTCACAGATACGCAGTATTTT
CASSQSGTGAFTDTQYF
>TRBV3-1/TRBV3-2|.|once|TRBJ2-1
TGTGCCAGCAGCCAAGATTTATATTCCTACAATGAGCAGTTCTTC
CASSQDLYSYNEQFF
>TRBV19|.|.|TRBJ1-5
TGTGCCAGTGGGGCACAAGGGCTTAGGGAAAGTGGTCAGCCCCAGCATTTT
CASGAQGLRESGQPQHF